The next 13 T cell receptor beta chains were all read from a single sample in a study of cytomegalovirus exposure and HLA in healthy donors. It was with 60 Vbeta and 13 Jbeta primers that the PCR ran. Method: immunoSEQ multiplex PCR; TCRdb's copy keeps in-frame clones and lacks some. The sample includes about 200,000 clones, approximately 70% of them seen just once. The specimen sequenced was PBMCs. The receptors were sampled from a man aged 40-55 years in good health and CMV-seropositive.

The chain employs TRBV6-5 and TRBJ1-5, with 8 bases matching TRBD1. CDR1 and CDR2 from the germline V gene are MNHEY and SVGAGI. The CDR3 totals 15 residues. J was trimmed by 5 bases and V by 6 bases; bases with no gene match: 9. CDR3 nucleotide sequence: TGTGCCAGCAGAGTGGACAGGGTCGGAGATCAGCCCCAGCATTTT. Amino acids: CASRVDRVGDQPQHF.

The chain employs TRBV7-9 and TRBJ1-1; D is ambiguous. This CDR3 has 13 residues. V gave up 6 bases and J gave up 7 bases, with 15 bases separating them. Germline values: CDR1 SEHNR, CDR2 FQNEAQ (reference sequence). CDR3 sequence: CASSSFQIFEAFF. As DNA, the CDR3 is TGTGCCAGCAGTTCATTCCAGATTTTTGAAGCTTTCTTT.

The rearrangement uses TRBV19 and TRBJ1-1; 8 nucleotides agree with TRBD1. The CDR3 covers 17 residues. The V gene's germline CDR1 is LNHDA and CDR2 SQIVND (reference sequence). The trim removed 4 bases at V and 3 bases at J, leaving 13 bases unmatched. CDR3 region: CASSTRTGLGRDTEAFF. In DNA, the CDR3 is TGTGCCAGTAGTACCCGGACAGGGTTGGGCCGCGACACTGAAGCTTTCTTT.

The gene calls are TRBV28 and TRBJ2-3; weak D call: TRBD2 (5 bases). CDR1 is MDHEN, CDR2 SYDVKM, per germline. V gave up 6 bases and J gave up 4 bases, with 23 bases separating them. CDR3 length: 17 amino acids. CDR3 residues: CASSLLFSLEEPDTQYF. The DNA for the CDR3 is TGTGCCAGCAGCCTACTTTTTAGCTTGGAGGAGCCAGATACGCAGTATTTT.

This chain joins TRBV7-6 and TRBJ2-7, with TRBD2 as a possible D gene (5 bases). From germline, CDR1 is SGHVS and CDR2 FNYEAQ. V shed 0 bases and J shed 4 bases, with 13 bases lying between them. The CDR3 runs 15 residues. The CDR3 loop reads CASSLARGAKYEQYF. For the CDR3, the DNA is TGTGCCAGCAGCTTAGCTCGGGGAGCCAAGTACGAGCAGTACTTC.

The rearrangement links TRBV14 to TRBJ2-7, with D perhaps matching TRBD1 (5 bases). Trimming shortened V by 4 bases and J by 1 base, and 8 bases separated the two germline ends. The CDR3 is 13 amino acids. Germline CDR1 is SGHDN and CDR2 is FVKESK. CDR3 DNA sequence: TGTGCCAGCAGCCCCGCAGGGTCCTACGAGCAGTACTTC. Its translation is CASSPAGSYEQYF. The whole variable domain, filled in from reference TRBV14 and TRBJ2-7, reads EAGVTQFPSHSVIEKGQTVTLRCDPISGHDNLYWYRRVMGKEIKFLLHFVKESKQDESGMPNNRFLAERTGGTYSTLKVQPAELEDSGVYFCASSPAGSYEQYFGPGTRLTVT.

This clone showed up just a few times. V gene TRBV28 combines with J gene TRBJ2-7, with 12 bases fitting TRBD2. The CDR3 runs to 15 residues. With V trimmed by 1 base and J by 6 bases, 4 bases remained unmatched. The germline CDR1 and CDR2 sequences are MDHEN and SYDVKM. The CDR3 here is CASSLSSGGAGEQYF. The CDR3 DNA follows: TGTGCCAGCAGTTTATCTAGCGGGGGGGCCGGCGAGCAGTACTTC.

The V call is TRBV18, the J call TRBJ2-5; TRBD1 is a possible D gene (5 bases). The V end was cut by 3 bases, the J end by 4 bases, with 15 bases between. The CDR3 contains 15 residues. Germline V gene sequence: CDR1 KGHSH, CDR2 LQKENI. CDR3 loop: CASSPIDQGTETQYF. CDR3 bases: TGTGCCAGCTCACCCATAGACCAGGGCACAGAGACCCAGTACTTC.

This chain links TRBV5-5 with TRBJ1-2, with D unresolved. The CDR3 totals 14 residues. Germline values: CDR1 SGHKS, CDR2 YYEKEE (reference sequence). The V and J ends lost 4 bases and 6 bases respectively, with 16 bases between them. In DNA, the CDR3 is TGTGCCAGCAGCGGAGGACTCATGGCTCATGGCTACACCTTC. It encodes CASSGGLMAHGYTF. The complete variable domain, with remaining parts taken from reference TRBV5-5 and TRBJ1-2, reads DAGVTQSPTHLIKTRGQQVTLRCSPISGHKSVSWYQQVLGQGPQFIFQYYEKEERGRGNFPDRFSARQFPNYSSELNVNALLLGDSALYLCASSGGLMAHGYTFGSGTRLTVV.

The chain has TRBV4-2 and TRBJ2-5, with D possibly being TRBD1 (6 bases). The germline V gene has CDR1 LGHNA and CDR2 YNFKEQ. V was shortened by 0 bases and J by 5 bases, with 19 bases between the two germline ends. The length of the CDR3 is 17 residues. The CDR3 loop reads CASSQDLGSGVGETQYF. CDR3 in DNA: TGTGCCAGCAGCCAAGATTTAGGGTCAGGGGTAGGTGAGACCCAGTACTTC.

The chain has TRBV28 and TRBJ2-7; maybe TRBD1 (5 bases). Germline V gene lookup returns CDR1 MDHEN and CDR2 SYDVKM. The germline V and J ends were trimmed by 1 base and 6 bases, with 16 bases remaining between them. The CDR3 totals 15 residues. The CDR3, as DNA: TGTGCCAGCAGTTTATCAGGGAAGGTGGTTGGCGAGCAGTACTTC. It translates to CASSLSGKVVGEQYF. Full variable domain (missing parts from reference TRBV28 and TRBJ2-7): DVKVTQSSRYLVKRTGEKVFLECVQDMDHENMFWYRQDPGLGLRLIYFSYDVKMKEKGDIPEGYSVSREKKERFSLILESASTNQTSMYLCASSLSGKVVGEQYFGPGTRLTVT.

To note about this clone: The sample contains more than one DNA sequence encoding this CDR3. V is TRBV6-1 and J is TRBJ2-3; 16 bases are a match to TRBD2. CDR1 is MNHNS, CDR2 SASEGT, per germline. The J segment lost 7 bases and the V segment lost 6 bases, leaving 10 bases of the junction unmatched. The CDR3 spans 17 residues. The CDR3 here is CASRETGTSGGANTQYF. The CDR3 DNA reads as TGTGCCAGCAGGGAAACCGGGACTAGCGGGGGGGCCAATACGCAGTATTTT.

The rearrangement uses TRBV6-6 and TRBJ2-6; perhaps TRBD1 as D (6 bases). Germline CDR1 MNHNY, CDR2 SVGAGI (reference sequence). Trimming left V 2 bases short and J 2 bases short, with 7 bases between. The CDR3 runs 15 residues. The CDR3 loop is CASSYPGAGANVLTF. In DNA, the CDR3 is TGTGCCAGCAGTTACCCAGGGGCTGGGGCCAACGTCCTGACTTTC.